Listed below are T cell receptor beta chains from one sample, sequenced in a study of CD8+ T cells in alopecia areata. Repertoires were generated with immunoSEQ multiplex PCR, while TCRdb's copy carries only in-frame clones and drops some. Of 150,000 or so clones listed, roughly 50% are singletons. The source material was CD4+ T cells sorted from blood. Receptor source: a human donor with alopecia areata. CDR3s include the opening cysteine and the closing phenylalanine or tryptophan. D genes are given only for firm matches. The size of a clone is reported for some rows only, either as once, few or many, or as a class for expanded clones.

abundance,v_gene,j_gene,d_gene,CDR3aa,CDR3nt
few,TRBV14,TRBJ2-1,TRBD2,CASSHRGDSLAGRPYNEQFF,TGTGCCAGCAGCCACCGAGGGGACAGTCTAGCGGGAAGACCATACAATGAGCAGTTCTTC
.,TRBV28,TRBJ2-1,TRBD2,CASSLAGALNEQFF,TGTGCCAGCAGTTTAGCGGGAGCTCTCAATGAGCAGTTCTTC
.,TRBV11-2,TRBJ2-1,TRBD2,CASSLETSGNEQFF,TGTGCCAGCAGCTTAGAAACTAGCGGTAATGAGCAGTTCTTC
few,TRBV5-1,TRBJ2-1,TRBD2,CASSLWGGSSNEQFF,TGCGCCAGCAGCTTGTGGGGCGGGAGCTCCAATGAGCAGTTCTTC
few,TRBV5-1,TRBJ2-1,.,CASSLGAGWDEQFF,TGCGCCAGCAGCTTGGGTGCCGGATGGGATGAGCAGTTCTTC
.,TRBV29-1,TRBJ2-1,.,CSGVPSVGGANEQFF,TGCAGCGGCGTCCCCTCAGTAGGGGGGGCAAATGAGCAGTTCTTC
.,TRBV5-1,TRBJ2-3,.,CASSLMRYRTDTQYF,TGCGCCAGCAGCTTAATGAGGTATCGCACAGATACGCAGTATTTT
few,TRBV7-9,TRBJ2-7,.,CASSFRTIQSYEQYF,TGTGCCAGCAGCTTCAGGACTATTCAGTCCTACGAGCAGTACTTC
.,TRBV19,TRBJ1-2,.,CASSFRQRASGYTF,TGTGCCAGTAGTTTTCGACAGAGGGCTTCTGGCTACACCTTC
.,TRBV6-9,TRBJ2-7,.,CASSYEEDEQYF,TGTGCCAGCAGTTACGAGGAGGACGAGCAGTACTTC
few,TRBV7-9,TRBJ1-4,TRBD1,CASSLLDRVREKLFF,TGTGCCAGCAGCCTACTAGACAGGGTACGGGAAAAACTGTTTTTT
.,TRBV14,TRBJ2-7,.,CASSLLGSHEQYF,TGTGCCAGCAGCCTTCTCGGGTCCCACGAGCAGTACTTC
few,TRBV7-9,TRBJ2-1,.,CASSPSLGLNAHEQFF,TGTGCCAGCAGCCCTAGCCTAGGTCTGAACGCCCATGAGCAGTTCTTC
.,TRBV29-1,TRBJ1-6,.,CSVASRGENSPLHF,TGCAGCGTTGCGAGTCGGGGGGAGAATTCACCCCTCCACTTT
.,TRBV19,TRBJ1-1,.,CASSAGQNTEAFF,TGTGCCAGTAGTGCCGGACAGAACACTGAAGCTTTCTTT
.,TRBV18,TRBJ1-5,TRBD1,CASSSQGGMVQPQHF,TGTGCCAGCTCATCGCAGGGGGGGATGGTTCAGCCCCAGCATTTT
.,TRBV28,TRBJ2-1,.,CASRSLQPYRNEQFF,TGTGCCAGCAGGAGTTTACAACCTTATCGCAATGAGCAGTTCTTC
.,TRBV27,TRBJ2-2,TRBD1,CASSSQGVGELFF,TGTGCCAGCAGTTCCCAGGGGGTCGGGGAGCTGTTTTTT
.,TRBV27,TRBJ2-3,TRBD2,CASSLAGAADTQYF,TGTGCCAGCAGTCTAGCGGGAGCTGCAGATACGCAGTATTTT
few,TRBV6-6,TRBJ2-7,.,CASSPQVEQYF,TGTGCCAGCAGTCCACAGGTCGAGCAGTACTTC
.,TRBV29-1,TRBJ1-5,.,CSVGAGTSNQPQHF,TGCAGCGTTGGGGCAGGTACTAGCAATCAGCCCCAGCATTTT
few,TRBV4-1,TRBJ2-1,TRBD2,CASSQVDMGLAGANEQFF,TGCGCCAGCAGCCAAGTTGACATGGGTCTAGCGGGAGCCAATGAGCAGTTCTTC
.,TRBV7-7,TRBJ2-1,TRBD2,CATTRDYAGGEQFF,TGTGCTACCACCCGGGACTACGCGGGGGGTGAGCAGTTCTTC
.,TRBV5-1,TRBJ2-5,TRBD2,CASFGPQPGLAEVLETQYF,TGCGCCAGCTTTGGGCCCCAACCGGGACTAGCGGAGGTGTTAGAGACCCAGTACTTC
.,TRBV4-2,TRBJ2-2,.,CASSQVLAPNTGELFF,TGTGCCAGCAGCCAAGTGTTAGCGCCGAACACCGGGGAGCTGTTTTTT
.,TRBV5-4,TRBJ2-5,TRBD2,CASSPRTSGMQTQYF,TGTGCCAGCAGCCCGCGGACTAGCGGGATGCAGACCCAGTACTTC
few,TRBV18,TRBJ2-3,TRBD2,CASSPLGREYGPYF,TGTGCCAGCTCACCACTCGGGCGGGAGTACGGGCCGTATTTT
.,TRBV29-1,TRBJ2-4,TRBD2,CSVEVGGRSKNIQYF,TGCAGCGTTGAAGTTGGCGGGAGGTCCAAAAACATTCAGTACTTC
.,TRBV27,TRBJ1-1,TRBD1,CASSFPGQGNTEAFF,TGTGCCAGCAGTTTCCCGGGACAGGGGAACACTGAAGCTTTCTTT
few,TRBV9,TRBJ2-5,.,CASSVQASSQETQYF,TGTGCCAGCAGCGTTCAGGCTAGCAGCCAAGAGACCCAGTACTTC
.,TRBV29-1,TRBJ1-2,TRBD1,CSVESQGQGFGYTF,TGCAGCGTTGAATCTCAGGGACAGGGTTTTGGCTACACCTTC
.,TRBV5-1,TRBJ2-3,.,CASSLGDTQYF,TGCGCCAGCAGCTTGGGAGATACGCAGTATTTT
.,TRBV5-1,TRBJ2-1,TRBD1,CASSSGQTYNEQFF,TGCGCCAGCAGCTCGGGACAGACCTACAATGAGCAGTTCTTC
.,TRBV2,TRBJ2-1,TRBD2,CASRNLAGGGAEQFF,TGTGCCAGCAGAAACCTAGCGGGAGGAGGCGCTGAGCAGTTCTTC
few,TRBV5-6,TRBJ2-7,TRBD2,CASSVPAGAYEQYF,TGTGCCAGCAGCGTCCCAGCGGGAGCCTACGAGCAGTACTTC
.,TRBV29-1,TRBJ1-1,.,CSAANTEAFF,TGCAGCGCTGCGAACACTGAAGCTTTCTTT
.,TRBV29-1,TRBJ1-4,TRBD1,CSVDGTDHEKLFF,TGCAGCGTAGACGGGACAGATCATGAAAAACTGTTTTTT